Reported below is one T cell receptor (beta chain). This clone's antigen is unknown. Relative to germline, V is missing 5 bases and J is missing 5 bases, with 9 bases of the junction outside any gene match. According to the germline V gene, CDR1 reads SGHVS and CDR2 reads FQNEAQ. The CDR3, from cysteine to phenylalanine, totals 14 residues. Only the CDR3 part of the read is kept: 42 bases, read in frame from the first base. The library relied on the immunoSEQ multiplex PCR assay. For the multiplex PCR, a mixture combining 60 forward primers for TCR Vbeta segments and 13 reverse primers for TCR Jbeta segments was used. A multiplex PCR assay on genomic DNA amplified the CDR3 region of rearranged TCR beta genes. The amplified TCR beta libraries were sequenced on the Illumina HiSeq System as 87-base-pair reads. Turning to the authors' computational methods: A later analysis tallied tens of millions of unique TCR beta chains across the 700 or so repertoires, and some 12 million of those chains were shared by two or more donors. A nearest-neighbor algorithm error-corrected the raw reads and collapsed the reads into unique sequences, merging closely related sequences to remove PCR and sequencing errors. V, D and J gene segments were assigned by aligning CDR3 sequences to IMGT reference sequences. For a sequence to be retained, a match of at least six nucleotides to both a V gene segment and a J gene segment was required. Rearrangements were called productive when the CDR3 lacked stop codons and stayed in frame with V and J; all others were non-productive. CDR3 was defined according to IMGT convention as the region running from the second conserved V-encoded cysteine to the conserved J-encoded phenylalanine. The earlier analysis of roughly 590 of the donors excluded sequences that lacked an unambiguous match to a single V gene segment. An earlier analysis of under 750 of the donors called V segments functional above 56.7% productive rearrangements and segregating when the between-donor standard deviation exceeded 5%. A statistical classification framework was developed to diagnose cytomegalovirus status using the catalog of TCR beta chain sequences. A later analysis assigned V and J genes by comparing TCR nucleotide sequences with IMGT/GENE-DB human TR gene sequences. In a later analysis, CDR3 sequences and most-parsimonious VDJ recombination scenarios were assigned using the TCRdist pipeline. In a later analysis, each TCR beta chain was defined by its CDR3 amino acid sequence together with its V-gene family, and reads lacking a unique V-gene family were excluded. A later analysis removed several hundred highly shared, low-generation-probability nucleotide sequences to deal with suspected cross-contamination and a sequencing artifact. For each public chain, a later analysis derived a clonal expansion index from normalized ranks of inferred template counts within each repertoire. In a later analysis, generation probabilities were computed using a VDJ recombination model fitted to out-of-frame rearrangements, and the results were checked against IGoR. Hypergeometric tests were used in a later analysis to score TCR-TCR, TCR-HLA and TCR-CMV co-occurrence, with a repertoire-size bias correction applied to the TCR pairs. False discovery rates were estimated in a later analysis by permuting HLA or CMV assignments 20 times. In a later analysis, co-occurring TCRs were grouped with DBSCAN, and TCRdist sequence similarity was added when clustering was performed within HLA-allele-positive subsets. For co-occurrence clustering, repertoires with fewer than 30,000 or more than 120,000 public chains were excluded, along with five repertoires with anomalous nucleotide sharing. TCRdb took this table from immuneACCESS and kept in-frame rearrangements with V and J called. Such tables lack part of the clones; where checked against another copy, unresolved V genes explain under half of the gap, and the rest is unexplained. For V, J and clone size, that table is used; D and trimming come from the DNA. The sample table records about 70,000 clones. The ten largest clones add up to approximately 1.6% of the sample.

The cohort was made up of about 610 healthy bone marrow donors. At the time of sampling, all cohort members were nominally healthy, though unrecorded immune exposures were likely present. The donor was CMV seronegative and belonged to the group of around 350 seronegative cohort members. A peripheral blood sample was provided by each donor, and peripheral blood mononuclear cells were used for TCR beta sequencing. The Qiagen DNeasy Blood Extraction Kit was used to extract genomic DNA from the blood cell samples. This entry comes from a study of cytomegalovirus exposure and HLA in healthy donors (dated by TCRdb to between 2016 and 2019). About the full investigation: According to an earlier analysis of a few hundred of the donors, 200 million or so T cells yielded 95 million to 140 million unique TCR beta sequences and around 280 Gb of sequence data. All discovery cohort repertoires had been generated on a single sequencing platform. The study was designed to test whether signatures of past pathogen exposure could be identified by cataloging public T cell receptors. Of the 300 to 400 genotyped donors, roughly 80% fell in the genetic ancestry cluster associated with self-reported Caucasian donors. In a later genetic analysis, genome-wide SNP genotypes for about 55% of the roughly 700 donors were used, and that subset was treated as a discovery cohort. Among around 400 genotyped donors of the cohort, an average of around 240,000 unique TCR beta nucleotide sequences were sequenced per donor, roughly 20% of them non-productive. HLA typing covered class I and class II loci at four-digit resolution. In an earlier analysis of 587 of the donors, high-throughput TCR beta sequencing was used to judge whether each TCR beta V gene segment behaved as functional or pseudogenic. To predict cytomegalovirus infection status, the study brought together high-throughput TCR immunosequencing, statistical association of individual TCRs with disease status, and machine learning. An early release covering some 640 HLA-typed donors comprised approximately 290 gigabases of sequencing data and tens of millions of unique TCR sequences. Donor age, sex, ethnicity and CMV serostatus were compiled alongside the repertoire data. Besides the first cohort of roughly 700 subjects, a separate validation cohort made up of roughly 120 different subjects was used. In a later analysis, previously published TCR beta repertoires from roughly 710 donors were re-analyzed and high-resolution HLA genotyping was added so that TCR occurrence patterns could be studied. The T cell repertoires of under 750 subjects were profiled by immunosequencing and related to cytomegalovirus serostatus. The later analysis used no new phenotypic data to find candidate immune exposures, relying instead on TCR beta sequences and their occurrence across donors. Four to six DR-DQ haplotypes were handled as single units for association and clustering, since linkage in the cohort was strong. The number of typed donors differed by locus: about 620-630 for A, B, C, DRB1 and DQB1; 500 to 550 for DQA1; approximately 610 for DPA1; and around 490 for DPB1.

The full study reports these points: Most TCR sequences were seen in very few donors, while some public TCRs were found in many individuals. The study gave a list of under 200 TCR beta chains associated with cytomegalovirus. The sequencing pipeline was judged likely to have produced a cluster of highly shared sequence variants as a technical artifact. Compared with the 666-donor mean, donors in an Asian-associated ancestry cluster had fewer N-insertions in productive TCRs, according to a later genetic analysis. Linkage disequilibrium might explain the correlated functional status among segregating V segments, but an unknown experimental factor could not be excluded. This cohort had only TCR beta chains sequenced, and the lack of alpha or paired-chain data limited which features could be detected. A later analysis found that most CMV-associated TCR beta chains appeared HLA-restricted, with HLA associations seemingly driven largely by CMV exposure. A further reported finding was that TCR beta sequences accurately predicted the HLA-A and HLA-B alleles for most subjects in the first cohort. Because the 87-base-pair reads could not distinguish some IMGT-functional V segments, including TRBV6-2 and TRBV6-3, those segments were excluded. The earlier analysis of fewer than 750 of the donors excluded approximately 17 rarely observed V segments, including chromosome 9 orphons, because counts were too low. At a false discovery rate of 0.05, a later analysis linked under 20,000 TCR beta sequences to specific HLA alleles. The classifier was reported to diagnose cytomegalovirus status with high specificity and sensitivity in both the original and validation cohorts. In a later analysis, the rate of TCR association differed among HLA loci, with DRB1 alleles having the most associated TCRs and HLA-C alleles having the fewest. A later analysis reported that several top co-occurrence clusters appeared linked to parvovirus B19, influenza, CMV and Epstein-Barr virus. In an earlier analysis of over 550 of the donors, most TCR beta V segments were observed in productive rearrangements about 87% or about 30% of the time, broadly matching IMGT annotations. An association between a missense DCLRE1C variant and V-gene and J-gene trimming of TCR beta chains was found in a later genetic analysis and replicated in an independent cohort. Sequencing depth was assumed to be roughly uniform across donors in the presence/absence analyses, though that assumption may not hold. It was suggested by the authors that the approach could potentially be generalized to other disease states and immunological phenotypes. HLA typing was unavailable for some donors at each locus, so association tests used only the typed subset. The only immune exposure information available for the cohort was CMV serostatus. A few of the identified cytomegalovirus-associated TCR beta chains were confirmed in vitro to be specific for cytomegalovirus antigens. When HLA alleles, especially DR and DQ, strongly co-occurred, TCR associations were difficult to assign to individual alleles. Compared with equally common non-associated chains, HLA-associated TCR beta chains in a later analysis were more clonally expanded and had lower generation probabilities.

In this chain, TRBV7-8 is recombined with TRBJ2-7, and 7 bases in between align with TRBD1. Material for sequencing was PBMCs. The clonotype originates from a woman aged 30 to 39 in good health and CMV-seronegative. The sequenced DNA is TGTGCCAGCAGCCTCAGGACAGGTTACAACGAGCAGTACTTC. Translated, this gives CASSLRTGYNEQYF.